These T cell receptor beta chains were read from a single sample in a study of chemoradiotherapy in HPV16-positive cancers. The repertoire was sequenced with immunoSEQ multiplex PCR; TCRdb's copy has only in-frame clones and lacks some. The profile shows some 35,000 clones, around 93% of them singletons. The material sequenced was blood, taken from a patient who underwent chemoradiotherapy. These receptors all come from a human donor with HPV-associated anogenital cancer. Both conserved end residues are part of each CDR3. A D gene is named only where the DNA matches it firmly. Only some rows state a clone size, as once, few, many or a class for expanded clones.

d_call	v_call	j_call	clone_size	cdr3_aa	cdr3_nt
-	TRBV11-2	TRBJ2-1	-	CASSLSHETYNEQFF	TGTGCCAGCAGCCTGTCCCACGAGACCTACAATGAGCAGTTCTTC
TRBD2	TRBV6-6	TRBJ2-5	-	CASRDSGVQETQYF	TGTGCCAGCAGGGATAGCGGGGTCCAAGAGACCCAGTACTTC
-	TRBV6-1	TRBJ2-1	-	CASSEDPSHDEQFF	TGTGCCAGCAGTGAAGACCCTAGTCACGATGAGCAGTTCTTC
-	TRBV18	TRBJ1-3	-	CASSPTAVSGNTIYF	TGTGCCAGCTCACCAACAGCAGTCTCTGGAAACACCATATATTTT
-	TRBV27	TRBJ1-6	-	CASSPGWGPGAPLHF	TGTGCCAGCAGTCCGGGATGGGGGCCGGGGGCACCCCTCCACTTT
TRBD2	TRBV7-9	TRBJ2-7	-	CASSFTAGGGTTYEQYF	TGTGCCAGCAGCTTTACAGCAGGCGGGGGAACCACCTACGAGCAGTACTTC
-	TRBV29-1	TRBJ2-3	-	CSVDWGVNTDTQYF	TGCAGCGTTGATTGGGGGGTCAACACAGATACGCAGTATTTT
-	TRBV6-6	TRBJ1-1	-	CASSYRETGAEAFF	TGTGCCAGCAGTTACAGGGAAACCGGCGCTGAAGCTTTCTTT
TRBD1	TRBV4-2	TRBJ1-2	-	CASSHPGTGGYGYTF	TGTGCCAGCAGCCACCCGGGGACAGGGGGCTATGGCTACACCTTC
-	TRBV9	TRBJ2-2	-	CASKQGGNTGELFF	TGTGCCAGCAAGCAGGGCGGGAACACCGGGGAGCTGTTTTTT
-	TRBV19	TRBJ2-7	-	CASSILGASYEQYF	TGTGCCAGTAGTATACTAGGGGCTAGCTACGAGCAGTACTTC
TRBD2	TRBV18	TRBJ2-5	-	CASSPSGGRMETQYF	TGTGCCAGCTCACCCAGCGGGGGGCGAATGGAGACCCAGTACTTC
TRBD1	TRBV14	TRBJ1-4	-	CASSRTGAGEKLFF	TGTGCCAGCAGCCGGACAGGGGCGGGCGAAAAACTGTTTTTT
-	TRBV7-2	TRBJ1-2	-	CASSWGEGRRYTF	TGTGCCAGCAGCTGGGGGGAGGGGCGGCGCTACACCTTC
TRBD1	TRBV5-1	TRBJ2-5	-	CASSRDRGETQYF	TGCGCCAGCAGCCGGGACAGGGGTGAGACCCAGTACTTC
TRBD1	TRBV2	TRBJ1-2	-	CASSPQGNYGYTF	TGTGCCAGCAGTCCACAGGGGAACTATGGCTACACCTTC
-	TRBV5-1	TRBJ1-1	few	CASSLAQGEAFF	TGCGCCAGCAGCTTGGCACAGGGTGAAGCTTTCTTT
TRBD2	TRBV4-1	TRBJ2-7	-	CASSRGTTNYEQYF	TGCGCCAGCAGCCGAGGGACTACGAATTACGAGCAGTACTTC
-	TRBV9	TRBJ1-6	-	CASSPAGAAYNSPLHF	TGTGCCAGCAGCCCTGCCGGGGCGGCCTATAATTCACCCCTCCACTTT
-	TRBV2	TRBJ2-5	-	CASSAKRETQYF	TGTGCCAGCAGTGCCAAGCGGGAGACCCAGTACTTC
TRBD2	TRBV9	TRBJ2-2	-	CASSAEGGVSGELFF	TGTGCCAGCAGCGCCGAGGGAGGGGTTTCCGGGGAGCTGTTTTTT
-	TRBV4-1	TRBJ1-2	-	CASSQGLSYGYTF	TGCGCCAGCAGCCAAGGGCTGAGCTATGGCTACACCTTC
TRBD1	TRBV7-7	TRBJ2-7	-	CASSLPPGQGSYEQYF	TGTGCTAGCAGCTTACCTCCGGGACAGGGGTCCTACGAGCAGTACTTC
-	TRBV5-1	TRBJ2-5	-	CASSGSGTVETQYF	TGCGCCAGCAGCGGATCCGGGACGGTGGAGACCCAGTACTTC
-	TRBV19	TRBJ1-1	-	CASSLVDRTTTRTEAFF	TGTGCCAGTAGCCTAGTCGACCGGACAACTACGAGGACTGAAGCTTTCTTT
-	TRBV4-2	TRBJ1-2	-	CASSPLGSGYGYTF	TGTGCCAGCAGCCCTCTGGGGTCAGGGTATGGCTACACCTTC
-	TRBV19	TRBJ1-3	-	CASSIPQVRAGNTIYF	TGTGCCAGTAGTATACCCCAGGTTCGCGCTGGAAACACCATATATTTT
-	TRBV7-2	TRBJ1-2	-	CASSEGQTNYGYTF	TGTGCCAGCAGTGAGGGGCAGACTAACTATGGCTACACCTTC
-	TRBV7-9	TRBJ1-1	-	CASSEVIEAFF	TGTGCCAGCAGCGAAGTCATTGAAGCTTTCTTT
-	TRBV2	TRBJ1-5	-	CASRIRDTNQPQHF	TGTGCCAGCAGAATCCGGGACACCAATCAGCCCCAGCATTTT
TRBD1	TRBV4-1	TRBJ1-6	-	CASSPTRGQGYSPLHF	TGCGCCAGCAGCCCGACGCGGGGACAGGGGTATTCACCCCTCCACTTT
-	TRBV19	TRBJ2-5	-	CASSIRGKETQYF	TGTGCCAGTAGTATAAGGGGTAAGGAGACCCAGTACTTC
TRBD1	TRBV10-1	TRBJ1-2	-	CASSQQGDYGYTF	TGCGCCAGCAGTCAACAGGGGGACTATGGCTACACCTTC
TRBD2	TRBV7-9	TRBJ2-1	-	CASSLPSGGNNEQFF	TGTGCCAGCAGCCTCCCTAGCGGGGGGAACAATGAGCAGTTCTTC
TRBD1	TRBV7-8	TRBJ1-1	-	CASSISRQGPLKAFF	TGTGCCAGCAGCATTTCAAGACAGGGCCCTTTGAAAGCTTTCTTT
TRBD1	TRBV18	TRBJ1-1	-	CASSRQDRGEAFF	TGTGCCAGCTCACGACAGGACAGGGGTGAAGCTTTCTTT
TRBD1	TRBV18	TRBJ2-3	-	CASSPWRQGGTDTQYF	TGTGCCAGCTCACCATGGAGACAGGGAGGCACAGATACGCAGTATTTT
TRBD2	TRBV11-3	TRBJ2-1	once	CASSLSGGANEQFF	TGTGCCAGCAGCTTGAGCGGGGGGGCCAATGAGCAGTTCTTC
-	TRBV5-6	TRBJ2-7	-	CASSANWGSTYEQYF	TGTGCCAGCTCGGCCAATTGGGGGAGCACCTACGAGCAGTACTTC
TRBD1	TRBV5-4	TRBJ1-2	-	CASSTDRENGYTF	TGTGCCAGCAGCACTGACAGGGAAAATGGCTACACCTTC
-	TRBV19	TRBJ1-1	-	CASSAFGTRTEAFF	TGTGCCAGTAGCGCTTTCGGGACCAGAACTGAAGCTTTCTTT
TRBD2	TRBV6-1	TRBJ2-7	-	CATDQRGNYEQYF	TGTGCCACAGACCAGCGGGGGAACTACGAGCAGTACTTC
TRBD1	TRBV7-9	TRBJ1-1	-	CASRRDRNMNTEAFF	TGTGCCAGCAGGCGGGACAGGAACATGAACACTGAAGCTTTCTTT
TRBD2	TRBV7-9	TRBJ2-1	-	CASSFEGGGRNEQFF	TGTGCCAGCAGCTTTGAGGGCGGGGGACGGAATGAGCAGTTCTTC
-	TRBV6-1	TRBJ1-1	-	CASSEESTVNTEAFF	TGTGCCAGCAGTGAAGAATCCACCGTGAACACTGAAGCTTTCTTT
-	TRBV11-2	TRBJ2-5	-	CASLRGEQAQETQYF	TGTGCCAGCCTGAGGGGGGAGCAGGCCCAAGAGACCCAGTACTTC
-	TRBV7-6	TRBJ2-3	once	CASSLDGGTDTQYF	TGTGCCAGCAGCTTAGATGGTGGGACAGATACGCAGTATTTT
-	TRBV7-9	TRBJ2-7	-	CASSPDPTYEQYF	TGTGCCAGCAGCCCAGACCCCACCTACGAGCAGTACTTC
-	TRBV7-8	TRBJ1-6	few	CASSAASPLHF	TGTGCCAGCAGCGCAGCTTCACCCCTCCACTTT